This T cell receptor (beta chain) appears in the sequencing data of a study of blood T cell repertoires in COVID-19. Study in general: From the United States, Italy and Spain came samples of acute and convalescent COVID-19. PBMCs, B-cell-depleted T cells, or T cells were the source of the cDNA or gDNA that made up the material.

Authors' analysis steps: Nucleated cell number was recorded as an estimate derived from reference gene primer amplification. The assay was immunoSEQ multiplex PCR, and TCRdb's table has in-frame clones only and misses some. That table furnishes V, J and clone size, whereas the DNA furnished D and trimming. The profile covers about 380,000 clones, with 81% appearing a single time and more than 0.95% taken by the ten largest. The sample taken for sequencing was peripheral blood. The TCR originated in a human donor with acute or convalescent COVID-19. The donor label of this sample is uncertain.

The CDR3 DNA follows: TGTGCCACCAGCAGAGGTGGGGGAGGGGTCAATGAGCAGTTCTTC. This translates into CATSRGGGGVNEQFF. V is TRBV15 and J is TRBJ2-1; 7 nucleotides line up with TRBD2. V was clipped by 1 base and J by 6 bases; unmatched bases: 6. The CDR3 consists of 15 residues. From germline, CDR1 is LNHNV and CDR2 YYDKDF (reference sequence).